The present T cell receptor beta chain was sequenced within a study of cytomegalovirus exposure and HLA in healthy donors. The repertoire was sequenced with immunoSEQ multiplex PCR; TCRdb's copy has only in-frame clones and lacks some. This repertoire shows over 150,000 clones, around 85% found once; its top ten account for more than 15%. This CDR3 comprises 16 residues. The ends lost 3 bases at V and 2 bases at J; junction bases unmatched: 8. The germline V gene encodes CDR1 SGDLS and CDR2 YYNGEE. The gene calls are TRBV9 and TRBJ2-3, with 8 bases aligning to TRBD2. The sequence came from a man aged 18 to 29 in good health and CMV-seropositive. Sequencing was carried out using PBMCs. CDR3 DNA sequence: TGTGCCAGCAGCGCCTCCGGGACTAGGGTCACAGATACGCAGTATTTT. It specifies CASSASGTRVTDTQYF.